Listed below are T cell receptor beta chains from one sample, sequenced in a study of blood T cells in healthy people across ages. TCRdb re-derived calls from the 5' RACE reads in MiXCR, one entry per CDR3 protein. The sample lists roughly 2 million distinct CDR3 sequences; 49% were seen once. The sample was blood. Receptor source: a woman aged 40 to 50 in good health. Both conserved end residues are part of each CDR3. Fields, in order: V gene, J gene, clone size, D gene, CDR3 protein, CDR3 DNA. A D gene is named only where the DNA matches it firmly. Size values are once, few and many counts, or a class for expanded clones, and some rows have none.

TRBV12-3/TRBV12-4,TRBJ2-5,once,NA,CASSLSGLTYNERYF,TGTGCCAGCAGTTTATCCGGACTGACATACAATGAGCGGTACTTC
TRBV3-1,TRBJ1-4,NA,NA,CASSQVVDSTNEKLFF,TGTGCCAGCAGCCAAGTTGTGGATTCAACTAATGAAAAACTGTTTTTT
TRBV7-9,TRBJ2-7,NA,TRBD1,CASSAPGTGFPYEQYF,TGTGCCAGCAGCGCTCCGGGGACAGGTTTTCCCTACGAGCAGTACTTC
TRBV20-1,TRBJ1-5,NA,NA,CSVLTDSNQPQHF,TGCAGTGTTCTGACAGATAGCAATCAGCCCCAGCATTTT
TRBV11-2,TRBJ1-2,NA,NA,CASSQTRGGQDGYTF,TGTGCCAGCAGCCAAACCCGCGGGGGGCAGGATGGCTACACCTTC
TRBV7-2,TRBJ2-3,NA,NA,CASSSGLLGFTDTQYF,TGTGCCAGCAGCTCTGGGCTACTAGGGTTTACAGATACGCAGTATTTT
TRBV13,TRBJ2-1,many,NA,CASSLPRGEYNEQFF,TGTGCCAGCAGCTTACCGCGCGGGGAGTACAATGAGCAGTTCTTC
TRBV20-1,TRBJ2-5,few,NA,CSARDPDRLEETQYF,TGCAGTGCTAGAGATCCCGACAGATTAGAAGAGACCCAGTACTTC
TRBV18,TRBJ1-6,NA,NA,CASSPSHTDNSPLHF,TGTGCCAGCTCACCCTCACACACGGATAATTCACCCCTCCACTTT
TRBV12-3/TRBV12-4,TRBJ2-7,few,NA,CASSATGIYHEQYF,TGTGCCAGCAGTGCTACAGGTATTTACCACGAGCAGTACTTC